A selection of T cell receptor beta chains follows, all from one sample in a study of cytomegalovirus exposure and HLA in healthy donors. Measured with immunoSEQ multiplex PCR; TCRdb has only the in-frame clones, and not every one. The sample consists of approximately 76,000 clones, over 65% of them appearing once. The sample was PBMCs. Receptor source: a woman in her thirties or forties in good health and CMV-seropositive. CDR3s include the opening cysteine and the closing phenylalanine or tryptophan. Each record gives: CDR3 protein, CDR3 DNA, V gene, clone size, J gene, D gene. A D gene is named only where the DNA matches it firmly. Some rows have no size entry. The others give once, few or many, or a class for an expanded clone.

CDR3aa: CASSGREMGSYEQYF
CDR3nt: TGTGCCAGCAGTGGCCGGGAGATGGGCTCCTACGAGCAGTACTTC
v_gene: TRBV25-1
abundance: -
j_gene: TRBJ2-7
d_gene: -

CDR3aa: CASNPQKWANTEAFF
CDR3nt: TGTGCCAGCAATCCCCAGAAGTGGGCGAACACTGAAGCTTTCTTT
v_gene: TRBV28
abundance: few
j_gene: TRBJ1-1
d_gene: -

CDR3aa: CASSSGLRTQEQYF
CDR3nt: TGTGCCAGTAGTTCGGGACTCCGGACGCAGGAGCAGTACTTC
v_gene: TRBV19
abundance: -
j_gene: TRBJ2-7
d_gene: -

CDR3aa: CASSSMTGVHQPQHF
CDR3nt: TGTGCCAGCAGTAGCATGACAGGGGTACATCAGCCCCAGCATTTT
v_gene: TRBV28
abundance: -
j_gene: TRBJ1-5
d_gene: TRBD1

CDR3aa: CSVGQGVEKLFF
CDR3nt: TGCAGCGTGGGACAGGGGGTTGAAAAACTGTTTTTT
v_gene: TRBV29-1
abundance: -
j_gene: TRBJ1-4
d_gene: TRBD1

CDR3aa: CATNSQGGHEKLFF
CDR3nt: TGTGCCACCAATTCCCAGGGAGGGCATGAAAAACTGTTTTTT
v_gene: TRBV2
abundance: many
j_gene: TRBJ1-4
d_gene: -

CDR3aa: CASKAQGTIGANVLTF
CDR3nt: TGCGCCAGCAAGGCTCAGGGGACAATTGGGGCCAACGTCCTGACTTTC
v_gene: TRBV5-1
abundance: -
j_gene: TRBJ2-6
d_gene: -

CDR3aa: CASSSRQSSGNTIYF
CDR3nt: TGTGCCAGCAGCTCCAGACAGTCCTCTGGAAACACCATATATTTT
v_gene: TRBV7-2
abundance: -
j_gene: TRBJ1-3
d_gene: -

CDR3aa: CASSLAGTGGADTQYF
CDR3nt: TGCGCCAGCAGCTTGGCTGGGACAGGGGGCGCAGATACGCAGTATTTT
v_gene: TRBV5-1
abundance: -
j_gene: TRBJ2-3
d_gene: TRBD1

CDR3aa: CASTPANEKLFF
CDR3nt: TGTGCCAGCACCCCGGCTAATGAAAAACTGTTTTTT
v_gene: TRBV25-1
abundance: -
j_gene: TRBJ1-4
d_gene: -

CDR3aa: CASSGGYGYGYTF
CDR3nt: TGTGCCAGCAGCGGAGGTTATGGCTATGGCTACACCTTC
v_gene: TRBV6-1
abundance: -
j_gene: TRBJ1-2
d_gene: -

CDR3aa: CASRFTGGLRSNQPQHF
CDR3nt: TGTGCCAGTAGATTTACAGGGGGCTTAAGAAGCAATCAGCCCCAGCATTTT
v_gene: TRBV19
abundance: -
j_gene: TRBJ1-5
d_gene: TRBD1

CDR3aa: CASSPIGRTNTYEQYF
CDR3nt: TGTGCCAGCAGCCCAATCGGCCGAACTAACACCTACGAGCAGTACTTC
v_gene: TRBV11-2
abundance: -
j_gene: TRBJ2-7
d_gene: -

CDR3aa: CASSVRGATSYEQYF
CDR3nt: TGCGCCAGCAGTGTCCGCGGGGCGACCTCCTACGAGCAGTACTTC
v_gene: TRBV10-2
abundance: once
j_gene: TRBJ2-7
d_gene: -

CDR3aa: CASSERPGQNEQFF
CDR3nt: TGTGCCAGCAGTGAACGGCCAGGGCAGAATGAGCAGTTCTTC
v_gene: TRBV6-1
abundance: -
j_gene: TRBJ2-1
d_gene: -

CDR3aa: CATGTGDLTEAFF
CDR3nt: TGTGCCACCGGGACAGGGGATCTCACTGAAGCTTTCTTT
v_gene: TRBV10-3
abundance: -
j_gene: TRBJ1-1
d_gene: TRBD1

CDR3aa: CASILKEEMNTEAFF
CDR3nt: TGTGCCAGCATCCTTAAGGAGGAGATGAACACTGAAGCTTTCTTT
v_gene: TRBV21-1
abundance: -
j_gene: TRBJ1-1
d_gene: -

CDR3aa: CASSYAGGFNEKLFF
CDR3nt: TGTGCCAGCAGCTACGCGGGGGGGTTTAATGAAAAACTGTTTTTT
v_gene: TRBV9
abundance: few
j_gene: TRBJ1-4
d_gene: -

CDR3aa: CASSLGQGSYNSPLHF
CDR3nt: TGTGCCAGCAGCCTAGGGCAGGGCTCCTATAATTCACCCCTCCACTTT
v_gene: TRBV7-9
abundance: -
j_gene: TRBJ1-6
d_gene: -

CDR3aa: CASSQEGPSGGYNEQFF
CDR3nt: TGTGCCAGCAGCCAAGAGGGCCCTAGCGGGGGATACAATGAGCAGTTCTTC
v_gene: TRBV4-2
abundance: -
j_gene: TRBJ2-1
d_gene: TRBD2

CDR3aa: CASSLPGQGTEAFF
CDR3nt: TGCGCCAGCAGCTTACCGGGACAGGGGACTGAAGCTTTCTTT
v_gene: TRBV5-1
abundance: -
j_gene: TRBJ1-1
d_gene: TRBD1

CDR3aa: CASSDRQLAGVAKNIQYF
CDR3nt: TGTGCCAGCAGCGACCGTCAACTAGCGGGAGTTGCCAAAAACATTCAGTACTTC
v_gene: TRBV7-8
abundance: -
j_gene: TRBJ2-4
d_gene: TRBD2

CDR3aa: CSVRTSGSYEQYF
CDR3nt: TGCAGCGTTAGGACTAGCGGGAGTTACGAGCAGTACTTC
v_gene: TRBV29-1
abundance: -
j_gene: TRBJ2-7
d_gene: TRBD2

CDR3aa: CASSPPDRFDTEAFF
CDR3nt: TGTGCCAGCTCACCACCGGACAGGTTTGACACTGAAGCTTTCTTT
v_gene: TRBV18
abundance: -
j_gene: TRBJ1-1
d_gene: TRBD1

CDR3aa: CASSTTVARRDSGNTIYF
CDR3nt: TGTGCCAGCAGTACTACCGTAGCTCGCCGGGACTCTGGAAACACCATATATTTT
v_gene: TRBV7-9
abundance: -
j_gene: TRBJ1-3
d_gene: -

CDR3aa: CASTSRGAPGPEQYF
CDR3nt: TGTGCCAGCACCTCACGCGGGGCCCCTGGCCCCGAGCAGTACTTC
v_gene: TRBV27
abundance: -
j_gene: TRBJ2-7
d_gene: -

CDR3aa: CARSWGGPEQPQHF
CDR3nt: TGTGCACGCAGCTGGGGGGGGCCGGAACAGCCCCAGCATTTT
v_gene: TRBV7-9
abundance: few
j_gene: TRBJ1-5
d_gene: -

CDR3aa: CASSPPAATNEKLFF
CDR3nt: TGTGCCAGCTCACCACCGGCGGCAACTAATGAAAAACTGTTTTTT
v_gene: TRBV18
abundance: -
j_gene: TRBJ1-4
d_gene: -

CDR3aa: CATSRVIAGLNEQFF
CDR3nt: TGTGCCACCAGCAGAGTGATAGCGGGGTTAAATGAGCAGTTCTTC
v_gene: TRBV15
abundance: -
j_gene: TRBJ2-1
d_gene: TRBD2

CDR3aa: CASSSLAGAINEQFF
CDR3nt: TGTGCCAGCAGTTCGTTAGCGGGGGCGATCAATGAGCAGTTCTTC
v_gene: TRBV6-1
abundance: -
j_gene: TRBJ2-1
d_gene: TRBD2

CDR3aa: CASSEREVGEKLFF
CDR3nt: TGTGCCAGTAGCGAAAGGGAGGTCGGTGAAAAACTGTTTTTT
v_gene: TRBV19
abundance: -
j_gene: TRBJ1-4
d_gene: -

CDR3aa: CASSSRQTQQAFF
CDR3nt: TGTGCCAGCAGCTCTCGACAGACCCAGCAAGCTTTCTTT
v_gene: TRBV7-2
abundance: -
j_gene: TRBJ1-1
d_gene: -

CDR3aa: CASSIGTVNTEAFF
CDR3nt: TGTGCCAGTAGTATTGGGACAGTGAACACTGAAGCTTTCTTT
v_gene: TRBV19
abundance: -
j_gene: TRBJ1-1
d_gene: TRBD1

CDR3aa: CASSRGLAETQYF
CDR3nt: TGTGCCAGCAGCAGGGGACTAGCAGAGACCCAGTACTTC
v_gene: TRBV14
abundance: few
j_gene: TRBJ2-5
d_gene: TRBD2

CDR3aa: CASWSSGDYYEQYF
CDR3nt: TGTGCCAGCTGGTCGTCGGGAGACTACTACGAGCAGTACTTC
v_gene: TRBV28
abundance: few
j_gene: TRBJ2-7
d_gene: -

CDR3aa: CASSPGGNTIYF
CDR3nt: TGTGCCAGCAGCCCAGGTGGGAACACCATATATTTT
v_gene: TRBV7-2
abundance: few
j_gene: TRBJ1-3
d_gene: -

CDR3aa: CASRLDPHRGPEGYTF
CDR3nt: TGTGCAAGTCGCTTAGACCCCCACAGGGGGCCGGAAGGCTACACCTTC
v_gene: TRBV12-2
abundance: -
j_gene: TRBJ1-2
d_gene: -

CDR3aa: CASSWGGEKLFF
CDR3nt: TGTGCCAGCAGCTGGGGGGGGGAAAAACTGTTTTTT
v_gene: TRBV5-5
abundance: -
j_gene: TRBJ1-4
d_gene: -

CDR3aa: CASSYTGTGEQYF
CDR3nt: TGTGCCAGCAGCTATACCGGGACAGGGGAGCAGTACTTC
v_gene: TRBV7-2
abundance: large
j_gene: TRBJ2-7
d_gene: TRBD1

CDR3aa: CSVDRATEAFF
CDR3nt: TGCAGCGTGGACAGGGCCACTGAAGCTTTCTTT
v_gene: TRBV29-1
abundance: -
j_gene: TRBJ1-1
d_gene: TRBD1

CDR3aa: CASSLGQGHTEAFF
CDR3nt: TGTGCCAGCAGTTTAGGACAGGGCCACACTGAAGCTTTCTTT
v_gene: TRBV27
abundance: once
j_gene: TRBJ1-1
d_gene: TRBD1

CDR3aa: CSVDSVQGAGEAFF
CDR3nt: TGCAGCGTTGACTCAGTACAGGGGGCGGGTGAAGCTTTCTTT
v_gene: TRBV29-1
abundance: -
j_gene: TRBJ1-1
d_gene: TRBD1

CDR3aa: CASSISLRGETQYF
CDR3nt: TGTGCCAGTAGTATAAGCCTCCGAGGAGAGACCCAGTACTTC
v_gene: TRBV19
abundance: -
j_gene: TRBJ2-5
d_gene: -

CDR3aa: CASGRDYLSEQYF
CDR3nt: TGTGCCAGCGGCCGGGACTACCTCTCGGAGCAGTACTTC
v_gene: TRBV7-9
abundance: few
j_gene: TRBJ2-7
d_gene: TRBD2

CDR3aa: CASSQEALAGGGGYTF
CDR3nt: TGCGCCAGCAGCCAAGAGGCCCTCGCAGGGGGTGGAGGCTACACCTTC
v_gene: TRBV4-3
abundance: -
j_gene: TRBJ1-2
d_gene: TRBD1